The clone carrying this T cell receptor beta chain was observed a few times. Its antigen is undetermined. The junction does not match germline at one end; this may be a read error. The sample is drawn from a study of CD8+CD57+ T cells in acquired aplastic anemia. Study overall: The study obtained an average of roughly 3 ug of DNA from sorted CD4+ and CD8+ cells. There were 10 million to 14 million reads, on average, for CD4+ cells from healthy donors. Findings and caveats of the study: Patients and controls were not found to differ significantly in CD8+ Simpson's diversity. Patients had around 30 CD8+ CDR3 sequences in common with controls (the shared set).

Profiles of TCR beta VDJ and CDR3 were generated from a genomic DNA template. A single record per CDR3 protein comes from TCRdb applying MiXCR to the reads. The sample lists about 220,000 distinct CDR3 sequences, roughly 33% occurring once. The CDR3 is 16 residues long. Germline V gene sequence: CDR1 LNHDA, CDR2 SQIVND (reference sequence). V is TRBV19 and J is TRBJ1-1; maybe TRBD1 (6 bases). The origin of this receptor is a human donor in good health, serving as a control. Sequenced sample: sorted CD4+, CD8+, or CD8+CD57+ T cells (not recorded which) from PBMCs. This CDR3 reads CASSTVTGFSLTEASF. In nucleotides, the CDR3 is TGTGCCAGTAGTACTGTGACAGGATTTTCCCTCACTGAAGCTTCCTTT. Based on the CDR3 plus reference TRBV19 and TRBJ1-1, the full variable domain is DGGITQSPKYLFRKEGQNVTLSCEQNLNHDAMYWYRQDPGQGLRLIYYSQIVNDFQKGDIAEGYSVSREKKESFPLTVTSAQKNPTAFYLCASSTVTGFSLTEASFGQGTRLTVV.